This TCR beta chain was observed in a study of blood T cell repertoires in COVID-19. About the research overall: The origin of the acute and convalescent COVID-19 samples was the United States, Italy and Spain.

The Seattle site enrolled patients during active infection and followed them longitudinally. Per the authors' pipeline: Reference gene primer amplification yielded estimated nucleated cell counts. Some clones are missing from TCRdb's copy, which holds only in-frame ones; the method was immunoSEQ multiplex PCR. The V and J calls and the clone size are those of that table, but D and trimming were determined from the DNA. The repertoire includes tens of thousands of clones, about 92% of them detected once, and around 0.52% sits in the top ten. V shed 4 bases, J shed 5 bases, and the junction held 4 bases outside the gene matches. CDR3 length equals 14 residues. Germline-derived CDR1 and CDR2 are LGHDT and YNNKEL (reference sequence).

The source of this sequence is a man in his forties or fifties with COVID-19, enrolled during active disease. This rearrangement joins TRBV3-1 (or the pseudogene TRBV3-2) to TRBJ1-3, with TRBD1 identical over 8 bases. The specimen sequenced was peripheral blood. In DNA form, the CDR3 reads TGTGCCAGCAGCCGGACAGGGTTAAGAAACACCATATATTTT. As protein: CASSRTGLRNTIYF.